The 15 T cell receptor beta chains below come from one sample, sequenced in a study of T cells in localized non-small cell lung cancer. Using immunoSEQ multiplex PCR, the repertoire was profiled, and TCRdb retains in-frame clones only, with some absent. This table holds tens of thousands of clones, approximately 81% found once. Sample: PBMCs, taken before any cancer treatment. The receptors here all came from a woman aged 35 to 75 with stage II squamous cell lung carcinoma.

The gene calls are TRBV7-9 and TRBJ2-7, with 9 bases identical to TRBD1. Germline assignment: CDR1 SEHNR and CDR2 FQNEAQ (reference sequence). The CDR3 loop spans 14 amino acids. The ends lost 5 bases at V and 2 bases at J; junction bases unmatched: 4. The CDR3 DNA reads TGTGCCAGCAGCCTGGGACAGGGAGCCTACGAGCAGTACTTC. Translated, it gives CASSLGQGAYEQYF.

J is TRBJ1-1 and V is TRBV19; 7 bases align to TRBD1. The germline V gene has CDR1 LNHDA and CDR2 SQIVND (reference sequence). The trim removed 3 bases at V and 1 base at J, leaving 8 bases unmatched. The CDR3 consists of 16 residues. CDR3 loop: CASSIMVGQSNTEAFF. The CDR3 DNA sequence: TGTGCCAGTAGTATTATGGTGGGACAGTCGAACACTGAAGCTTTCTTT.

The J gene is TRBJ2-2, the V gene TRBV6-4; 8 positions match TRBD1. CDR3 size: 14 residues. Germline CDR1 reads MRHNA; CDR2 reads SNTAGT. With V trimmed by 7 bases and J by 3 bases, 4 bases remained unmatched. The CDR3 spells CASKGQGDTGELFF. CDR3 DNA: TGTGCCAGCAAAGGACAGGGAGACACCGGGGAGCTGTTTTTT.

CDR3 sequence (DNA): TGTGCCAGCAGCTTACAGGACTATGGCTACACCTTC. The encoded protein is CASSLQDYGYTF. The chain combines TRBV7-9 with TRBJ1-2, with no clear D. The CDR3 covers 12 residues. Trimming cost V 2 bases and J 3 bases, with 4 bases left between them. Per the germline V gene, CDR1 is SEHNR and CDR2 is FQNEAQ (reference sequence).

The gene calls are TRBV18 and TRBJ2-6; D gene unclear. This CDR3 is 11 amino acids long. Trimming pared 3 bases from V and 8 bases from J, leaving 2 bases between. CDR1 is KGHSH, CDR2 LQKENI, per germline. CDR3 protein: CASSPSNVLTF. For the CDR3, the DNA is TGTGCCAGCTCACCTTCCAACGTCCTGACTTTC. Complete variable domain (other parts from reference TRBV18 and TRBJ2-6): NAGVMQNPRHLVRRRGQEARLRCSPMKGHSHVYWYRQLPEEGLKFMVYLQKENIIDESGMPKERFSAEFPKEGPSILRIQQVVRGDSAAYFCASSPSNVLTFGAGSRLTVL.

The CDR3 reads CASSVGDEQFF. The CDR3 DNA reads as TGTGCCAGCAGCGTAGGGGATGAGCAGTTCTTC. The J gene is TRBJ2-1, the V gene TRBV9; D ambiguous. The CDR3 loop spans 11 amino acids. Germline lookup yields CDR1 SGDLS and CDR2 YYNGEE. V was shortened by 0 bases and J by 8 bases, with 3 bases between the two germline ends.

The chain links TRBV12-5 to TRBJ1-5; 10 nucleotides agree with TRBD1. Germline V gene data show CDR1 as LGHNT and CDR2 as FRNRAP. The CDR3 has 16 residues. J lost 2 bases, V lost 5 bases, and 6 bases had no gene match. This CDR3 is CASGNPGQGRNQPQHF. CDR3 nucleotide sequence: TGTGCTAGTGGTAACCCGGGACAGGGGCGCAATCAGCCCCAGCATTTT.

The chain is built from TRBV10-3 and TRBJ2-7; D tentatively fits TRBD1 or TRBD2 (5 bases each). Trimming stripped 6 bases from V and 2 bases from J, with 14 bases between. The length of the CDR3 is 14 residues. The V gene's germline CDR1 is ENHRY and CDR2 SYGVKD. CDR3 DNA: TGTGCCATCAGGACGGACGGGACCGCCTACGAGCAGTACTTC. As protein: CAIRTDGTAYEQYF.

CDR3 amino acids: CASSETGGSQPQHF. The CDR3 region has the DNA TGTGCCAGCAGTGAAACAGGGGGCTCTCAGCCCCAGCATTTT. This chain connects TRBV6-1 to TRBJ1-5; 9 nucleotides align to TRBD1. CDR3 length: 14 residues. Germline-derived CDR1 and CDR2 are MNHNS and SASEGT. V dropped 2 bases and J dropped 6; count of bases not matched to a gene: 2.

CDR3 residues: CASSSSLRGRETQYF. The CDR3 nucleotides are TGTGCCAGCAGCTCTTCCCTCAGGGGGCGAGAGACCCAGTACTTC. The rearrangement links TRBV6-1 to TRBJ2-5; TRBD1 agrees at 8 bases. Germline CDR1 is MNHNS and CDR2 is SASEGT. The CDR3 has 15 amino acids. V lost 6 bases and J lost 4; bases outside the gene matches: 10.

This sequence joins TRBV19 and TRBJ2-5, with D tentatively TRBD2 (5 bases). The CDR3 has 13 residues. From germline, CDR1 is LNHDA and CDR2 SQIVND (reference sequence). Trimming removed 5 bases at V and 5 bases at J, with 12 bases between. CDR3 nucleotides: TGTGCCAGTAGTGAATTAGCGAGGGAGACCCAGTACTTC. Translated, it gives CASSELARETQYF.

The V and J genes are TRBV5-1 and TRBJ2-1; 8 bases are a match to TRBD2. CDR1 and CDR2 (germline): SGHRS, YFSETQ. The V segment lost 4 bases and the J segment 8 bases; nucleotides outside the gene matches: 14. The CDR3 runs 16 residues. The CDR3 bases are TGCGCCAGCAGCCTGGGGTGGAGCGGGAGTTTGGATGAGCAGTTCTTC. Residues: CASSLGWSGSLDEQFF.

This clone was picked up a small number of times. V and J are TRBV27 and TRBJ2-4; a possible D gene is TRBD2 (6 bases). This CDR3 has 15 residues. With 4 bases removed from V and 7 bases from J, the gap between germline ends came to 17 bases. Per germline, CDR1 MNHEY and CDR2 SMNVEV (reference sequence). Here the CDR3 reads CASSSNSLRGNIQYF. DNA for the CDR3: TGTGCCAGCAGTTCTAACAGCCTTCGGGGGAACATTCAGTACTTC.

V gene TRBV19 combines with J gene TRBJ2-5; 10 bases fit TRBD2. This CDR3 is 15 amino acids long. Germline V gives CDR1 LNHDA, CDR2 SQIVND (reference sequence). Trimming cost V 9 bases and J 3 bases; bases outside gene matches: 10. The CDR3 region has the DNA TGTGCCAGCGGTAGTAGCGGGAGGTCAAAAGAGACCCAGTACTTC. Translated, it gives CASGSSGRSKETQYF.

The chain employs TRBV6-1 and TRBJ2-7; the D gene is possibly TRBD1 (5 bases). V lost 6 bases to trimming and J lost 1 base, with 10 bases between them. This CDR3 comprises 13 residues. Germline assignment: CDR1 MNHNS and CDR2 SASEGT. The CDR3 spells CASRPQGSYEQYF. DNA of the CDR3: TGTGCCAGCAGGCCCCAGGGTTCCTACGAGCAGTACTTC.